A single sample gave rise to the 18 T cell receptor beta chains below, sequenced in a study of cytomegalovirus exposure and HLA in healthy donors. In the PCR, 60 Vbeta and 13 Jbeta primers were used. The table came from immunoSEQ multiplex PCR; TCRdb's copy has only in-frame clones and leaves some out. The table has 160,000 or so clones, under 90% seen once; the top ten hold around 4.3%. The source material was PBMCs. These receptors came from a man aged 30 to 39 in good health and CMV-seronegative.

This sequence joins TRBV9 and TRBJ1-1, with D hard to call. Germline-derived CDR1 and CDR2 are SGDLS and YYNGEE. This CDR3 region has 11 residues. V was pared by 4 bases and J by 4 bases, with 5 bases between. Written as DNA, the CDR3 is TGTGCCAGCAGCACGGGCACTGAAGCTTTCTTT. Translated, it gives CASSTGTEAFF.

This rearrangement joins TRBV9 to TRBJ1-1; D gene ambiguous. The CDR3 has 15 amino acids. V dropped 0 bases and J dropped 4 bases, with 13 bases sitting between them. The V gene's germline CDR1 is SGDLS and CDR2 YYNGEE. This CDR3 reads CASSVVRGFGTEAFF. The CDR3 nucleotides are TGTGCCAGCAGCGTAGTTCGGGGTTTCGGCACTGAAGCTTTCTTT.

CDR3 sequence reads: CASSPGGLEAYSNQPQHF. CDR3 nucleotides: TGTGCCAGCAGTCCCGGGGGGTTAGAGGCTTATAGCAATCAGCCCCAGCATTTT. The V and J genes are TRBV28 and TRBJ1-5; D might be TRBD1 (5 bases). This CDR3 region has 18 residues. V lost 5 bases and J lost 0, with 20 bases in between. The V gene's germline CDR1 is MDHEN and CDR2 SYDVKM.

The chain's CDR3 is CASSYLTSGGLNYEQYF. DNA of the CDR3: TGTGCCAGCAGTTATCTGACTAGCGGGGGCCTAAACTACGAGCAGTACTTC. The chain is built from TRBV27 and TRBJ2-7, with 12 bases aligning to TRBD2. CDR3 length: 17 amino acids. With V trimmed by 4 bases and J by 3 bases, 10 bases remained unmatched. Germline loops: CDR1 MNHEY, CDR2 SMNVEV (reference sequence).

This chain uses TRBV5-5 with TRBJ1-5, with 9 nucleotides matching TRBD1. The germline V gene encodes CDR1 SGHKS and CDR2 YYEKEE (reference sequence). Unmatched junction bases numbered 8, after V lost 5 bases and J lost 5 bases. This CDR3 contains 15 residues. The CDR3 protein is CASRPRDRADQPQHF. The CDR3 bases are TGTGCCAGCAGGCCCCGGGACAGGGCGGATCAGCCCCAGCATTTT.

The chain employs TRBV5-1 and TRBJ2-4, with TRBD2 matching over 12 bases. The germline CDR1 and CDR2 sequences are SGHRS and YFSETQ. V shed 6 bases, J shed 0 bases, and the junction held 10 bases outside the gene matches. This CDR3 spans 18 amino acids. The CDR3 sequence is CASTRTSGKEVAKNIQYF. In nucleotides, the CDR3 is TGCGCCAGCACTCGGACTAGCGGGAAGGAGGTAGCCAAAAACATTCAGTACTTC. Filled out from reference TRBV5-1 and TRBJ2-4, the complete variable domain reads KAGVTQTPRYLIKTRGQQVTLSCSPISGHRSVSWYQQTPGQGLQFLFEYFSETQRNKGNFPGRFSGRQFSNSRSEMNVSTLELGDSALYLCASTRTSGKEVAKNIQYFGAGTRLSVL.

The V and J genes are TRBV9 and TRBJ2-2; a weak D match, TRBD1 (6 bases). Trimming shortened V by 7 bases and J by 5 bases, and 24 bases separated the two germline ends. The CDR3 runs to 17 residues. Germline CDR1 SGDLS, CDR2 YYNGEE. The CDR3 sequence is CASGHAQGVDRTGELFF. As DNA, the CDR3 is TGTGCCAGCGGTCACGCACAGGGAGTCGATAGGACCGGGGAGCTGTTTTTT.

The J gene is TRBJ1-2, the V gene TRBV29-1, with D possibly TRBD1 on 6 matching bases. V lost 3 bases and J 4 bases, leaving 21 bases between the germline ends. In germline, CDR1 is SQVTM, CDR2 ANQGSEA. This CDR3 spans 16 amino acids. As DNA, the CDR3 is TGCAGCGTTGATTTCCCAGGGGCGGACCGCTTCTATGGCTACACCTTC. Residues: CSVDFPGADRFYGYTF.

The CDR3 DNA follows: TGTGCCATCAGTGAGTCGTCAGGGGGTAGAGGTGGCACTGAAGCTTTCTTT. Amino acids: CAISESSGGRGGTEAFF. J is TRBJ1-1 and V is TRBV10-3; 7 positions agree with TRBD1. CDR1 and CDR2 from the germline V gene are ENHRY and SYGVKD. The CDR3 sequence is 17 residues long. V lost 0 bases to trimming and J lost 4 bases; unmatched junction nucleotides: 11.

J is TRBJ2-6 and V is TRBV5-1; D is unresolved. The CDR3 length is 14 residues. Germline loops: CDR1 SGHRS, CDR2 YFSETQ. V lost 5 bases and J lost 0, with 6 bases in between. The CDR3: CASSSFSGANVLTF. The CDR3 nucleotides read TGCGCCAGCAGTTCCTTCTCTGGGGCCAACGTCCTGACTTTC.

This clone was recorded only once. The chain links TRBV7-3 to TRBJ1-1; possibly TRBD1 for D (6 bases). Trimming took 4 bases from V and 4 from J, leaving 10 bases between them. The CDR3 is made up of 13 amino acids. Germline assignment: CDR1 SGHTA and CDR2 FQGTGA. CDR3 in DNA: TGTGCCAGCAGCTCACAAGGGGGCACTGAAGCTTTCTTT. Protein sequence: CASSSQGGTEAFF.

The chain has TRBV30 and TRBJ1-3; D is undetermined. Deletions cut 4 bases from V and 0 bases from J, with 10 bases between. The CDR3 covers 14 residues. Germline V lookup: CDR1 GTSNPN, CDR2 SVGIG (reference sequence). DNA for the CDR3: TGTGCCTGGAAAGCTGCCATCTCTGGAAACACCATATATTTT. This encodes CAWKAAISGNTIYF.

The chain joins TRBV29-1 to TRBJ2-7; TRBD1 agrees at 9 bases. The V and J ends lost 0 bases and 5 bases, in that order; junction bases with no gene match: 2. This CDR3 spans 13 amino acids. The germline CDR1 and CDR2 sequences are SQVTM and ANQGSEA. The CDR3 region is CSVEEGDRDEQYF. Written as DNA, the CDR3 is TGCAGCGTTGAAGAGGGGGACAGGGACGAGCAGTACTTC.

The chain is built from TRBV9 and TRBJ1-3; D not certain. V was pared by 4 bases and J by 2 bases, with 16 bases between. The CDR3 runs 16 residues. Germline-derived CDR1 and CDR2 are SGDLS and YYNGEE. CDR3: CASSSRTGTTGNTIYF. CDR3 sequence (DNA): TGTGCCAGCAGCTCACGGACTGGAACGACTGGAAACACCATATATTTT.

The chain couples TRBV28 to TRBJ2-3; 9 bases match TRBD2. V lost 10 bases and J lost 4; bases outside the gene matches: 6. Germline V gives CDR1 MDHEN, CDR2 SYDVKM. The CDR3 is 13 amino acids. The DNA of the CDR3 is TGTGCCACCAGGGGCGGGAGGGCAGATACGCAGTATTTT. Its translation is CATRGGRADTQYF.

The V call is TRBV30, the J call TRBJ2-1, with 10 bases that match TRBD1. There are 15 residues in the CDR3. J was trimmed by 7 bases and V by 3 bases; bases with no gene match: 9. Germline assignment: CDR1 GTSNPN and CDR2 SVGIG (reference sequence). In DNA, the CDR3 is TGTGCCTGGAGCATCGGGACAGGGGTATGGAATGAGCAGTTCTTC. Its translation is CAWSIGTGVWNEQFF.

The sample holds one count of this clone. The DNA for the CDR3 is TGTGCCAGCAGCTTAAGAGCGGGAAATTACGAGCAGTACTTC. It encodes CASSLRAGNYEQYF. The chain employs TRBV7-8 and TRBJ2-7; 7 bases align to TRBD2. The V gene end was trimmed by 2 bases and the J gene end by 4 bases; junction bases not matched to a gene: 5. The CDR3 is 14 residues long. The germline CDR1 and CDR2 sequences are SGHVS and FQNEAQ.

The V call is TRBV5-4, the J call TRBJ1-2; 10 nucleotides match TRBD1. V was pared by 2 bases and J by 5 bases, with 9 bases of the junction left unmatched. CDR1 is SGHNT and CDR2 is YYREEE in the germline V gene (reference sequence). The CDR3 runs to 16 residues. In DNA form, the CDR3 reads TGTGCCAGCAGCTTAGCTGGTGGGACAGGGGTATATGGCTACACCTTC. This translates into CASSLAGGTGVYGYTF.